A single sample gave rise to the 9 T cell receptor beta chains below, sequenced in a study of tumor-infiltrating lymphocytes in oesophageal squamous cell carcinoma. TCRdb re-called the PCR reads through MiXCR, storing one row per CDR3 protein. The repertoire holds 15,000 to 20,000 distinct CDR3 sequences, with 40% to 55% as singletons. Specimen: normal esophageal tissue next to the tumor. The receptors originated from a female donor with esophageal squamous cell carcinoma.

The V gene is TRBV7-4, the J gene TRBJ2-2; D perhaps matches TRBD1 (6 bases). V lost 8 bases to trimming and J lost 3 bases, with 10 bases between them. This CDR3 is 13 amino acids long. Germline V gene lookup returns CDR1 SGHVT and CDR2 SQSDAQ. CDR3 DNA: TGTGCCAGCGACAGGCGCTACACCGGGGAGCTGTTTTTT. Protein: CASDRRYTGELFF.

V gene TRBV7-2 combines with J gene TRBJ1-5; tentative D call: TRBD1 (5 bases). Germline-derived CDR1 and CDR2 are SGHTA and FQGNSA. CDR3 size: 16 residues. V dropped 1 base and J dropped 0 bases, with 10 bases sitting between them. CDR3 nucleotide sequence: TGTGCCAGCAGCTTAGAAGGACACTATAGCAATCAGCCCCAGCATTTT. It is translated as CASSLEGHYSNQPQHF.

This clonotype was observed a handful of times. The CDR3 spells CASSLGSGSNYGYTF. The CDR3 DNA follows: TGTGCCAGCAGCTTAGGCTCCGGGTCTAACTATGGCTACACCTTC. The V call is TRBV7-9, the J call TRBJ1-2; the D is unclear. The CDR3 spans 15 residues. Germline CDR1 is SEHNR and CDR2 is FQNEAQ (reference sequence). The V end lost 1 base, the J end lost 0 bases, and 9 bases lay between the germline ends.

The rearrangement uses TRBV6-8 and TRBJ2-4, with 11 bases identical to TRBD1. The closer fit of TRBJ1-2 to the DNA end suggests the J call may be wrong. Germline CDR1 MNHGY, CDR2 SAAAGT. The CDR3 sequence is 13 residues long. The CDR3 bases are TGTGCCAGCAAAGGGACAGGGGGCTATGGCTACACCTTC. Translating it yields CASKGTGGYGYTF.

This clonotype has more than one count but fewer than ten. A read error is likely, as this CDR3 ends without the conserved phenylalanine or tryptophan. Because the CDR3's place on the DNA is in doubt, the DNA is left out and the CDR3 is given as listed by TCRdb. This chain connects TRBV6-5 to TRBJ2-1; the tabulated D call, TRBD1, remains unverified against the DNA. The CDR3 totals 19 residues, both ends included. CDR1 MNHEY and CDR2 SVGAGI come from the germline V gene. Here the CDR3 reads CASRSFGGTLTNYGYTFGS.

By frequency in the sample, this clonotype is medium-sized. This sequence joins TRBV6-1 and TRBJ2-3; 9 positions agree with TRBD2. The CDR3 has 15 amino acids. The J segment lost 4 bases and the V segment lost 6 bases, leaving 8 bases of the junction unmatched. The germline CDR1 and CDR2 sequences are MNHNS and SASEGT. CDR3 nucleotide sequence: TGTGCCAGCAGCCGAGGGACTAGCTTTCCAGATACGCAGTATTTT. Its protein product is CASSRGTSFPDTQYF.

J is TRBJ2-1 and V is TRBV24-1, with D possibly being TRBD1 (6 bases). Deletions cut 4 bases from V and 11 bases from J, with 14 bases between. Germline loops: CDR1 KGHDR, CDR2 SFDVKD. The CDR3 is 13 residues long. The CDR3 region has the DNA TGTGCCACCAGTGAGGGGACACCGAAGAAGCAGTTCTTC. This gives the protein CATSEGTPKKQFF.

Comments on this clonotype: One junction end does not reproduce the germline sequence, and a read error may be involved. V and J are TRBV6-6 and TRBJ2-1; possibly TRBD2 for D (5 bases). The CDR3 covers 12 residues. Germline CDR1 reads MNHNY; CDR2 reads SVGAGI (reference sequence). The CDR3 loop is CASSYGADSLYF. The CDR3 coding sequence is TGTGCCAGCAGTTACGGAGCGGACTCTCTTTACTTC.

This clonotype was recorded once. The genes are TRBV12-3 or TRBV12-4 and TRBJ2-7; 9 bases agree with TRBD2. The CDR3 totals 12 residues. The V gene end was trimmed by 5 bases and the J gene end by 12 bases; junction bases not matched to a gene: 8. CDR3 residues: CASSNLLAGAYF. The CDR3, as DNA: TGTGCCAGCAGTAATCTTTTAGCGGGAGCGTACTTC.